What follows describes a single T cell receptor (beta chain). No cognate antigen has been identified for it. Base qualities are not provided; no much larger clone lies one nucleotide away. This sample stems from a study of shared clonotypes between healthy human individuals (dated by TCRdb to 2019 to 2021). For the wider study: The cohort comprised two women and a few men aged 18 to 49 years. For each donor, three plates each were used for CD4 naive and CD4 memory, two plates were used for CD8 naive, and one plate was used for CD8 memory. Blood TCR repertoires of five healthy adults were deeply sequenced to estimate repertoire size and the extent of clonotype sharing between individuals. To increase sequencing depth and limit assay-specific biases, different laboratories used diverse techniques to prepare libraries and sequence TCR repertoires. Each donor's leukapheresis produced roughly between about 0.8 and 8.9 billion PBMCs. Summary of the overall study and its limitations: Pairwise subsampling led to the expectation that sequencing depth would affect the degree of clonotype sharing among donors. Sampling was limited to blood, and TCR repertoires in tissue likely differ from TCR repertoires in blood. Approximately 4.8% of naive CD4, around 4% of naive CD8, around 2.3% of memory CD4, and about 0.4% of memory CD8 clonotypes were shared across several donors. The genetic and exposure-history diversity represented was limited by the small number of donors. Compared with non-shared clonotypes, clonotypes shared by all four sorted-subset donors had higher generation probabilities. Larger estimated clonotype richness was generally found for naive subsets than for memory subsets. Even with the large sequencing depth, rarefaction of the sorted-subset datasets indicated that sequencing was incomplete.

The donors were healthy, HIV-negative adults with no recently reported acute infections or vaccinations. Every donor was a Caucasian adult living in Nashville, Tennessee, USA. CD4+ T cells were enriched by magnetic negative selection; naive cells were then positively selected on CD45RA, and the negative fraction formed the memory subset. After blood collection by leukapheresis, PBMCs were isolated using Ficoll-Histopaque density gradient centrifugation and then cryopreserved in the vapor phase of liquid nitrogen. Purity and quantity of every magnetically sorted T cell population were checked by analytical flow cytometry. From each sorted fraction, genomic DNA was isolated and quantified by UV absorbance on a Nanodrop 2000c. The trim is 5 bases for V and 7 bases for J, with a gap of 15 bases between the germline ends. The germline V gene (reference sequence) sets CDR1 to SEHNR and CDR2 to FQNEAQ. Inclusive of the bounding cysteine and phenylalanine, the CDR3 is 14 residues long. The retained sequence is limited to the CDR3, 42 bases, with the frame set at the first base.

Using the deep immunoSEQ assay, TCR CDR3 regions were amplified from genomic DNA by multiplex PCR. For each cell subset, the extracted genomic DNA was distributed evenly across all wells of several immunoSEQ 96-well plates, and each plate served as one replicate. For sorted subsets, each replicate PCR was loaded with roughly 0.2 ug genomic DNA, equivalent to 25,000 to 35,000 T cell genomes. The purified libraries were quantified using a Qubit 3.0 fluorometer, sized with a Bioanalyzer 2100, and then quantified again using the KAPA Library Quantification kit. Every immunoSEQ 96-well plate was sequenced on a separate single-read 150-cycle Illumina NextSeq 550 flow cell. In the authors' own workflow: Because the immunoSEQ output included only junctional sequences and no quality scores, the filtering could not be the same as the filtering used for full-length reads. Sequences were annotated with PyIR, a Python wrapper for IgBLAST v1.9, and V/J genes and CDR3 were assigned using IMGT germline references. Any read was removed if the V/J assignment was weak (E-value above 1e-6), the CDR3 was missing, or the read contained stop codons, out-of-frame junctions, or ambiguous translated residues. V3J clonotypes were defined by identical inferred V gene, J gene, and CDR3 amino acid sequence. To compute the percentage overlap between repertoires, the number of shared unique clonotypes was divided by the size of the smaller repertoire. RTK rarefaction, the Chao1 estimator, and Recon v2.1 estimates of unobserved clonotypes were used to assess repertoire richness. Generation probabilities were computed with OLGA for all TCRbeta clonotypes obtained by the gDNA method from several donors. Imported from immuneACCESS, the table was reduced by TCRdb to in-frame sequences with V and J called. These copies leave out some clones; in studies compared against another copy, an unresolved V gene accounts for under half, and the cause of the remainder is not known. The D gene and trimming were derived from the DNA, and the V and J assignments and clone size from that table. This sample lists around 700,000 clones; more than 70% were detected once. Around 2% of the sample goes to the ten largest clones.

This receptor was taken from a woman aged 25-40 years in good health. The rearrangement joined TRBV7-9 to TRBJ2-1; the D gene is not confidently resolved. The sequenced sample consisted of memory CD4+ T cells sorted from blood. The sample's cell subset or site label, decoded: CD45RA-negative fraction. The CDR3 protein sequence reads: CASSTLSKVNEQFF. The bases read TGTGCCAGCAGCACCCTAAGTAAAGTAAATGAGCAGTTCTTC.